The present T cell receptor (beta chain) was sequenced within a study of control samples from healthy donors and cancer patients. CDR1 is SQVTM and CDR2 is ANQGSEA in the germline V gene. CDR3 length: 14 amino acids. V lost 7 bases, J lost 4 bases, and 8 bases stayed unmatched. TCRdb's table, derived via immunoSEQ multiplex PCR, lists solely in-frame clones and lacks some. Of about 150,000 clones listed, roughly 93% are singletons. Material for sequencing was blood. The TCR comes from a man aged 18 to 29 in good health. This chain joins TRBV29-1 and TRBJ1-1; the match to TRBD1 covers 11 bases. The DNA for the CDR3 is TGCAGCGCGAACTTGGGACAGGGGGGCACTGAAGCTTTCTTT. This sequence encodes CSANLGQGGTEAFF.